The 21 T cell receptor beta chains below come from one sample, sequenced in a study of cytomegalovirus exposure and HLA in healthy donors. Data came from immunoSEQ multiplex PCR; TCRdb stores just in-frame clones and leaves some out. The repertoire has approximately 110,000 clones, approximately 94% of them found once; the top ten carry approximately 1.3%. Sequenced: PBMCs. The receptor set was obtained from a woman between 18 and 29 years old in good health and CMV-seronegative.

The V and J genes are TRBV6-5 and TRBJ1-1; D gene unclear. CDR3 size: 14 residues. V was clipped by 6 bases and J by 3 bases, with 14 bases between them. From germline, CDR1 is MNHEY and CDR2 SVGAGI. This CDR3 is CASRAGTDYTEAFF. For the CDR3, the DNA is TGTGCCAGCAGAGCCGGCACCGACTACACTGAAGCTTTCTTT.

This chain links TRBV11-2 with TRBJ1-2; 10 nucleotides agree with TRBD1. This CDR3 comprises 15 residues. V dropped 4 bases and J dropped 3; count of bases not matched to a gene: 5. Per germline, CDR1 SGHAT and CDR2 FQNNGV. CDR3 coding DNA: TGTGCCAGCAGCTCCGGGACAGGGGAGTACTATGGCTACACCTTC. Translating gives CASSSGTGEYYGYTF. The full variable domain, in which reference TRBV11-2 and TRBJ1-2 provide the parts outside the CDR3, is EAGVAQSPRYKIIEKRQSVAFWCNPISGHATLYWYQQILGQGPKLLIQFQNNGVVDDSQLPKDRFSAERLKGVDSTLKIQPAKLEDSAVYLCASSSGTGEYYGYTFGSGTRLTVV.

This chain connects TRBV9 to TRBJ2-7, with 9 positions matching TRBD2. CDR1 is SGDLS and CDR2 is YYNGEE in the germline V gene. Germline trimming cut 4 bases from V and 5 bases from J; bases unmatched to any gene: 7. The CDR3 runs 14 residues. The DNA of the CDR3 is TGTGCCAGCAGCCTAGCGGGATCTTCAGACGAGCAGTACTTC. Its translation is CASSLAGSSDEQYF. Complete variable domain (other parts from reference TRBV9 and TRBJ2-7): DSGVTQTPKHLITATGQRVTLRCSPRSGDLSVYWYQQSLDQGLQFLIQYYNGEERAKGNILERFSAQQFPDLHSELNLSSLELGDSALYFCASSLAGSSDEQYFGPGTRLTVT.

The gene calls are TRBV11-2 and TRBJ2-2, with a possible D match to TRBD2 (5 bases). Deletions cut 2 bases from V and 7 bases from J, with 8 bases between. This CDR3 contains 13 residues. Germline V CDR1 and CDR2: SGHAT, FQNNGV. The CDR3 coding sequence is TGTGCCAGCAGCTTACCCGGGGTCGGGGAGCTGTTTTTT. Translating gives CASSLPGVGELFF. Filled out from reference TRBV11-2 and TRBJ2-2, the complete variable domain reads EAGVAQSPRYKIIEKRQSVAFWCNPISGHATLYWYQQILGQGPKLLIQFQNNGVVDDSQLPKDRFSAERLKGVDSTLKIQPAKLEDSAVYLCASSLPGVGELFFGEGSRLTVL.

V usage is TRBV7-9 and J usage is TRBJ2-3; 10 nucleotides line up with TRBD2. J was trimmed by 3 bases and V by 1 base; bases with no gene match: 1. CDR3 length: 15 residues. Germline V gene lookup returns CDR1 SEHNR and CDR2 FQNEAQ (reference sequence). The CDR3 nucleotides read TGTGCCAGCAGCTTAGTGACTAGCGGGACAGATACGCAGTATTTT. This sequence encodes CASSLVTSGTDTQYF.

The CDR3, as DNA: TGTGCCGGGGGACAGGGTAACGCCTTGAGCACCGGGGAGCTGTTTTTT. It codes for CAGGQGNALSTGELFF. The chain uses TRBV5-8 and TRBJ2-2; 9 bases align to TRBD1. V gave up 10 bases and J gave up 4 bases; unmatched junction bases: 14. The germline V gene encodes CDR1 SGHTS and CDR2 YDEGEE. The CDR3 is made up of 16 amino acids. Combining the CDR3 with reference TRBV5-8 and TRBJ2-2 gives the whole variable domain EAGVTQSPTHLIKTRGQQATLRCSPISGHTSVYWYQQALGLGLQFLLWYDEGEERNRGNFPPRFSGRQFPNYSSELNVNALELEDSALYLCAGGQGNALSTGELFFGEGSRLTVL.

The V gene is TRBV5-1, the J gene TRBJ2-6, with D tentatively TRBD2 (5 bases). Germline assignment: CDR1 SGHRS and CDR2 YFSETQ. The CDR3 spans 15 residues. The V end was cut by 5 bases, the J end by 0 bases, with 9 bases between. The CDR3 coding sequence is TGCGCCAGCAGTTTGCGGGTCTCTGGGGCCAACGTCCTGACTTTC. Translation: CASSLRVSGANVLTF. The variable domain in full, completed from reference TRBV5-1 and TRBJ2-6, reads KAGVTQTPRYLIKTRGQQVTLSCSPISGHRSVSWYQQTPGQGLQFLFEYFSETQRNKGNFPGRFSGRQFSNSRSEMNVSTLELGDSALYLCASSLRVSGANVLTFGAGSRLTVL.

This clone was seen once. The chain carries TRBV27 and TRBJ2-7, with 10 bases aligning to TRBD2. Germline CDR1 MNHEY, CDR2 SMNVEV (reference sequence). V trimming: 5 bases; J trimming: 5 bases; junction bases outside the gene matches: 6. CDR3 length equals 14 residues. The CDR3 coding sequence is TGTGCCAGCAGTATAGCGGGGGGAATGAACGAGCAGTACTTC. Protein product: CASSIAGGMNEQYF.

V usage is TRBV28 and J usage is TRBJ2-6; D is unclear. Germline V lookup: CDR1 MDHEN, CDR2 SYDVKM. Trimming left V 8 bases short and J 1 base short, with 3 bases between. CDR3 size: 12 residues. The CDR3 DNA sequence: TGTGCCAGCTCTTCTGGGGCCAACGTCCTGACTTTC. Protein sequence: CASSSGANVLTF. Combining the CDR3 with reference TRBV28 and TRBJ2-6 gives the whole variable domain DVKVTQSSRYLVKRTGEKVFLECVQDMDHENMFWYRQDPGLGLRLIYFSYDVKMKEKGDIPEGYSVSREKKERFSLILESASTNQTSMYLCASSSGANVLTFGAGSRLTVL.

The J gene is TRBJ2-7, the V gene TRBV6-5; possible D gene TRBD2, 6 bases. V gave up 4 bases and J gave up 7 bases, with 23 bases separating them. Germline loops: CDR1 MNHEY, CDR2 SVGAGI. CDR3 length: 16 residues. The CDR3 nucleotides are TGTGCCAGCAGTTCCGGCGGGGTGGAGAGCCTGGGAGAGCAGTACTTC. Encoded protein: CASSSGGVESLGEQYF.

CDR3 DNA sequence: TGTGCCAGCATTGGGTCCTGGGAGGCCCAAACCTACGAGCAGTACTTC. This gives the protein CASIGSWEAQTYEQYF. The chain employs TRBV6-6 and TRBJ2-7, with D maybe TRBD2 (6 bases). The CDR3 spans 16 residues. CDR1 is MNHNY and CDR2 is SVGAGI in the germline V gene (reference sequence). The V gene lost 7 bases and the J gene lost 2 bases, with 21 bases spanning the gap.

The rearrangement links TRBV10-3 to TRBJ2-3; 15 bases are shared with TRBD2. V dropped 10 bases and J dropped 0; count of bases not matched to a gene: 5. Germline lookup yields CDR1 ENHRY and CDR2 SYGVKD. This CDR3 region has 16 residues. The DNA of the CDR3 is TGTGCCACCACTGGACTAGCGGGAGGGAGCACAGATACGCAGTATTTT. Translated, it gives CATTGLAGGSTDTQYF.

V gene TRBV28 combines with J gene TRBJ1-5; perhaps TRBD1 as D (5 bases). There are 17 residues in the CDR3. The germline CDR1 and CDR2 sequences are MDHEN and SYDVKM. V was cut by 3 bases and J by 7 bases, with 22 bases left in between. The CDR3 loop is CASSFSGLGQTRQPQHF. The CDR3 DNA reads TGTGCCAGCAGTTTTTCGGGTTTGGGGCAGACCCGCCAGCCCCAGCATTTT.

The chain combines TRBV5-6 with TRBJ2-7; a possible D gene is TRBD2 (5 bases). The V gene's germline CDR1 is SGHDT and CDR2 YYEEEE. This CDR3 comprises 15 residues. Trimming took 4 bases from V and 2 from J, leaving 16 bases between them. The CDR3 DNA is TGTGCCAGCAGCGCAGAGAGGACTGCCACCTACGAGCAGTACTTC. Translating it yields CASSAERTATYEQYF. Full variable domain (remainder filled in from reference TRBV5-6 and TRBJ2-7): DAGVTQSPTHLIKTRGQQVTLRCSPKSGHDTVSWYQQALGQGPQFIFQYYEEEERQRGNFPDRFSGHQFPNYSSELNVNALLLGDSALYLCASSAERTATYEQYFGPGTRLTVT.

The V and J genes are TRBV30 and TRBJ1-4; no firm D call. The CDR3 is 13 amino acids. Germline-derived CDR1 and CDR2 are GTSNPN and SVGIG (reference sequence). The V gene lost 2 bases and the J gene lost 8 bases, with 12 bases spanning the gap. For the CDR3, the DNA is TGTGCCTGGAGTACGACTCTCTTCGAAAAACTGTTTTTT. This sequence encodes CAWSTTLFEKLFF.

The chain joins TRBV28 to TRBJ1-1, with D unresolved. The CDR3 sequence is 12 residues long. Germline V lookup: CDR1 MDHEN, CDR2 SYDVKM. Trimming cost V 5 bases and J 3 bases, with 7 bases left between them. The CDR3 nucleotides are TGTGCCAGCAGTGACATTTACACTGAAGCTTTCTTT. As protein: CASSDIYTEAFF.

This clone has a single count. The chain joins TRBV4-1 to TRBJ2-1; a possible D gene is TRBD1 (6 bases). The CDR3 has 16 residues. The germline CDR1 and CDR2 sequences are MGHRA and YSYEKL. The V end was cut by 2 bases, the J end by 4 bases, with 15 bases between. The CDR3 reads CASSQNGRGFYNEQFF. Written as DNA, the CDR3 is TGCGCCAGCAGCCAAAACGGCAGGGGTTTTTACAATGAGCAGTTCTTC.

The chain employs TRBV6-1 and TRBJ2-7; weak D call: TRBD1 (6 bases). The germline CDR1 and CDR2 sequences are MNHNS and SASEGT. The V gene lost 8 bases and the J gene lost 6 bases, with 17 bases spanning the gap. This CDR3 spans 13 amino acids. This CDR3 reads CASDNIGTSEQYF. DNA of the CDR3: TGTGCCAGCGATAATATCGGGACAAGCGAGCAGTACTTC.

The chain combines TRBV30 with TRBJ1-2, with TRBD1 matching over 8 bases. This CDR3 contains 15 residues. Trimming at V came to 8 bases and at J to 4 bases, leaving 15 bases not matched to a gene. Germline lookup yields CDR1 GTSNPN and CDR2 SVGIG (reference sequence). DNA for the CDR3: TGTGCCGGTTGGACAGGGATTTATAGTGGCTATGGCTACACCTTC. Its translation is CAGWTGIYSGYGYTF.

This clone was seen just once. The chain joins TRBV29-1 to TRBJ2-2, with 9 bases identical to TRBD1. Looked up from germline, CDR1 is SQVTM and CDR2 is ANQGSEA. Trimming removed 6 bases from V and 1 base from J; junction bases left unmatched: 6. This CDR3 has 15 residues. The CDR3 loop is CSVDGQGLNTGELFF. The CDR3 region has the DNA TGCAGCGTAGATGGACAGGGGCTGAACACCGGGGAGCTGTTTTTT.

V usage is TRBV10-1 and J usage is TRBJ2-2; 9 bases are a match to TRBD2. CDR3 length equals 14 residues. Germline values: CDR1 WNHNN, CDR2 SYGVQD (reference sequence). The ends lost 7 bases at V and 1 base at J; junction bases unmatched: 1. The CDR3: CASKAGGNTGELFF. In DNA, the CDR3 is TGCGCCAGCAAAGCGGGAGGGAACACCGGGGAGCTGTTTTTT.